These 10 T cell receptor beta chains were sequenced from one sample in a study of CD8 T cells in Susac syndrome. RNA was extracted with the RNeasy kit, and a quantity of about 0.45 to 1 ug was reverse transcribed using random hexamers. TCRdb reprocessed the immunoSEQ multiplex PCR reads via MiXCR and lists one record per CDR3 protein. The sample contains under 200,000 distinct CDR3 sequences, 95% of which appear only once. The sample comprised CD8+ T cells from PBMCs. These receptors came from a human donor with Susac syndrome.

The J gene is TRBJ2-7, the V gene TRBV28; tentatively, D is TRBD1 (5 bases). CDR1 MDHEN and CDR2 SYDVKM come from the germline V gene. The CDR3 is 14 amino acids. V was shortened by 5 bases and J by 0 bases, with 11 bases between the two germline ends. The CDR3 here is CASSIQESSYEQYF. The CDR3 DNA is TGTGCCAGCAGTATACAGGAGAGCTCCTACGAGCAGTACTTC.

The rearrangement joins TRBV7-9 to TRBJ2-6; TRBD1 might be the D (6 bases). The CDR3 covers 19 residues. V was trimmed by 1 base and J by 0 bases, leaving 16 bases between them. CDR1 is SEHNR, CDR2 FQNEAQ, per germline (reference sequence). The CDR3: CASSLESGTLVSGANVLTF. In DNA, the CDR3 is TGTGCCAGCAGCTTAGAGTCTGGGACACTAGTCTCTGGGGCCAACGTCCTGACTTTC.

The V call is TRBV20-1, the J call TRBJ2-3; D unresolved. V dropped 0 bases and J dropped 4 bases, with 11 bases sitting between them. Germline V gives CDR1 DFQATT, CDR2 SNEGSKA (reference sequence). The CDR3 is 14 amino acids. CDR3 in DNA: TGCAGTGCTAGAGATGTGGGTTCGGCAGATACGCAGTATTTT. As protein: CSARDVGSADTQYF.

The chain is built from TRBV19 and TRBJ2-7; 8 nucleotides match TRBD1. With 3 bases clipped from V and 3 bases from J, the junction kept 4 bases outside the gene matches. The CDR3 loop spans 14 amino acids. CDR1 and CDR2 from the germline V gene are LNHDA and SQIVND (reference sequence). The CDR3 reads CASSMTGEVYEQYF. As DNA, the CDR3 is TGTGCCAGTAGTATGACAGGGGAGGTCTACGAGCAGTACTTC.

CDR3 sequence: CASSQVHNTEAFF. CDR3 in DNA: TGCGCCAGCAGCCAAGTGCATAACACTGAAGCTTTCTTT. The chain employs TRBV5-1 and TRBJ1-1; D is ambiguous. Looked up from germline, CDR1 is SGHRS and CDR2 is YFSETQ. The V and J ends lost 4 bases and 2 bases respectively, with 9 bases between them. The CDR3 covers 13 residues.

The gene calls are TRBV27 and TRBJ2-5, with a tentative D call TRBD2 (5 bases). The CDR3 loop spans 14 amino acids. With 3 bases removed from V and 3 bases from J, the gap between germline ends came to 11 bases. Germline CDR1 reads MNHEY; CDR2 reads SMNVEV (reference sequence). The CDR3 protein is CASSFGGSEETQYF. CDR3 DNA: TGTGCCAGCAGTTTCGGCGGGTCCGAAGAGACCCAGTACTTC.

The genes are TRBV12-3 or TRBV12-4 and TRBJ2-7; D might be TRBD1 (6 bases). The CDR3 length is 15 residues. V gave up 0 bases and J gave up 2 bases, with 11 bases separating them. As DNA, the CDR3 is TGTGCCAGCAGTTTAGCTGACAGGATGGCCTACGAGCAGTACTTC. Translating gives CASSLADRMAYEQYF.

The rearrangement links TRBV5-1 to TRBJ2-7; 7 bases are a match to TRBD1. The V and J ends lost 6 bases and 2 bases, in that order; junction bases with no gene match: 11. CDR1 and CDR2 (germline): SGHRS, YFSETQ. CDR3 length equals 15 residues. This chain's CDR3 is CASNPDRVLPYEQYF. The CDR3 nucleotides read TGCGCCAGCAACCCAGACAGGGTCTTACCCTACGAGCAGTACTTC.

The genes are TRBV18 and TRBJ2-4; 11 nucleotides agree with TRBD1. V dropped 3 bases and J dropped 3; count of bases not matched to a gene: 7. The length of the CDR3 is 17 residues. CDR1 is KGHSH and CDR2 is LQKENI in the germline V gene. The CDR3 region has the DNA TGTGCCAGCTCACCGAAAGGACAGGGGGCGGTCAAAAACATTCAGTACTTC. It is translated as CASSPKGQGAVKNIQYF. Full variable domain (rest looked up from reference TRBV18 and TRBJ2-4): NAGVMQNPRHLVRRRGQEARLRCSPMKGHSHVYWYRQLPEEGLKFMVYLQKENIIDESGMPKERFSAEFPKEGPSILRIQQVVRGDSAAYFCASSPKGQGAVKNIQYFGAGTRLSVL.

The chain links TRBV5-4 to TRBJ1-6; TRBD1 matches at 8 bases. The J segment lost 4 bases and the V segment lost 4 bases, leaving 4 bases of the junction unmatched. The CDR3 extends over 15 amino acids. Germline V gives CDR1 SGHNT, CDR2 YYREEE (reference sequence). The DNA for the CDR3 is TGTGCCAGCAGCCCAGGGACAGGTTATAATTCACCCCTCCACTTT. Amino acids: CASSPGTGYNSPLHF.